This T cell receptor beta chain emerged from a study of blood T cell repertoires in COVID-19 (dated by TCRdb to about 2020). Describing the broader study: The collaborator samples originated in the United States, Italy and Spain and spanned the acute and convalescent phases of COVID-19. The material from the prospective study consisted of cDNA or gDNA derived from T cells, B-cell-depleted T cells, or PBMCs. Subjects who had been exposed to COVID-19, were actively infected with it, or had recovered from it provided the deeply sampled blood TCRbeta repertoires that made up the dataset. A freely available public database, intended as a resource for researchers studying the immune response to SARS-CoV-2, is where the repertoires were released. Samples were obtained from the ongoing ImmuneRACE study (first 160 participants) and from over a thousand subjects provided by 6 global collaborators. The sample metadata nearly always contained a de-identified subject ID, COVID-19 status, age in years and sex. Where available, HLA class I and class II types were obtained from metadata supplied by the sample provider rather than from assay-based typing. The investigation overall reported the following: The quantity of clinical and demographic metadata differed by source and by participant and was supplied without curation.

As regards this clone: Its recognized antigen is unknown. Base qualities are not recorded, but no much larger clone differs from it by a single base.

TCRbeta CDR3 regions were amplified from genomic DNA by means of the immunoSEQ Assay, a bias-controlled multiplex PCR. The source study handled its data this way. Nucleated cell counts per sample were estimated from amplification of reference gene primers within the assay. To quantify the absolute abundance of each unique TCRbeta CDR3 rearrangement, sequence reads were collapsed and filtered. For each sample, productive Simpson clonality was calculated as the square root of Simpson's diversity index over productive rearrangements. The source is immuneACCESS, and TCRdb retained only in-frame sequences with V and J called. Part of the clones is not carried over; for the studies checked, unresolved V genes explain less than half of this, and the remainder is unexplained. The V and J calls and clone size are taken from that table; D and trimming were inferred from the DNA. The sample table holds roughly 200,000 clones, of which around 80% were seen once. The ten largest clonotypes hold roughly a tenth of the sample.

Cut back by 2 bases and 9 bases, the V and J ends lie 19 bases apart. CDR1 and CDR2 (MDHEN, SYDVKM) derive from the germline V gene. Inclusive of the bounding cysteine and phenylalanine, the CDR3 is 15 residues long. The sequence is cut down to CDR3 DNA, 45 bases in frame from base 1. One collaborating source in Seattle enrolled patients while the patients were actively infected and followed the patients over time throughout the course of disease. Each collaborating institution followed its own protocols to collect whole blood in K2EDTA tubes. For TCRbeta analysis, collaborators shipped samples in one of three forms: frozen whole blood, isolated PBMCs, or DNA extracted from either of those sample types.

The V and J genes are TRBV28 and TRBJ2-5, and the D gene may be TRBD1, 6 bases matching. This sequence was found in an elderly woman with COVID-19, enrolled during active disease. The sequencing sample was made of peripheral blood. The nucleotide sequence is TGTGCCAGCAGTTTACCCACTGGACAGACACCGGCCCAGTACTTC. The translation is CASSLPTGQTPAQYF.